Listed below are T cell receptor beta chains from one sample, sequenced in a study of T cell responses to AZD1222 COVID-19 vaccine. Generated by immunoSEQ multiplex PCR, the TCRdb table keeps only in-frame clones and is missing some. The table records roughly 120,000 clones, roughly 90% of them present only once. This material consisted of peripheral blood, taken on day 0 of AZD1222 vaccination. These receptors were obtained from an adult in good health. Each CDR3 is given with its conserved first and last residue. D genes are given only for firm matches. The size of a clone is reported for some rows only, either as once, few or many, or as a class for expanded clones.

>TRBV2|NA|TRBJ2-7|NA
TGTGCCAGCAGTCCTAAGAGGCGCGAGCAGTACTTC
CASSPKRREQYF
>TRBV28|NA|TRBJ2-1|NA
TGTGCCAGCAGGGTCCAATTGTCGGGGGCGCACGATGAGCAGTTCTTC
CASRVQLSGAHDEQFF
>TRBV7-2|NA|TRBJ1-6|NA
TGTGCCAGCAGCTTGCATAATGATAATTCACCCCTCCACTTT
CASSLHNDNSPLHF
>TRBV3-1/TRBV3-2|NA|TRBJ2-3|TRBD2
TGTGCCAGCAGCCAAGTAGCGGGAGGGGATACGCAGTATTTT
CASSQVAGGDTQYF
>TRBV28|NA|TRBJ1-2|NA
TGTGCCACCTTCGTTAACTATGGCTACACCTTC
CATFVNYGYTF
>TRBV30|NA|TRBJ1-4|NA
TGTGCCTGGGCCCCCAGGGCCAGGGGAGAAGAAAAACTGTTTTTT
CAWAPRARGEEKLFF
>TRBV7-7|NA|TRBJ2-1|TRBD2
TGTGCTAGCAGCTTGCGGCGGGAGGGCCCGTATGAGCAGTTCTTC
CASSLRREGPYEQFF
>TRBV18|NA|TRBJ1-5|NA
TGTGCCAGCTCACCACCGGGGGGGCAGGATCAGCCCCAGCATTTT
CASSPPGGQDQPQHF
>TRBV29-1|NA|TRBJ1-5|NA
TGCAGCGTGGGGGGGGTGGAAGGGCAGCCCCAGCATTTT
CSVGGVEGQPQHF
>TRBV19|NA|TRBJ1-2|NA
TGTGCCAGTAGAAAACACAACCCCAGGGGAGTTGACTATGGCTACACCTTC
CASRKHNPRGVDYGYTF
>TRBV6-5|few|TRBJ1-2|NA
TGTGCCAGCAGTTCGGGGGAAGATGGCTACACCTTC
CASSSGEDGYTF
>TRBV29-1|NA|TRBJ1-3|NA
TGCAGCGTTGTAGAGGGGCTAAGAAACACCATATATTTT
CSVVEGLRNTIYF
>TRBV7-2|NA|TRBJ1-1|NA
TGTGCCAGCAGCCTACCCTCTAGGGGGGAAGCTTTCTTT
CASSLPSRGEAFF
>TRBV7-2|NA|TRBJ2-3|TRBD1
TGTGCCAGCAGCTTAACCGGACAGGGGGCGGCAGATACGCAGTATTTT
CASSLTGQGAADTQYF
>TRBV3-1/TRBV3-2|NA|TRBJ1-4|TRBD1
TGTGCCAGCAGCCAAGATAACAGGGGGCCCTTAGGGGATGAAAAACTGTTTTTT
CASSQDNRGPLGDEKLFF
>TRBV7-2|NA|TRBJ1-5|TRBD1
TGTGCCAGCAGCTTCGGCGCAGGGGGTAGGGTGGGGCAGCCCCAGCATTTT
CASSFGAGGRVGQPQHF
>TRBV7-2|NA|TRBJ1-5|NA
TGTGCCAGCAGCTTAGGGCGGATCAATCAGCCCCAGCATTTT
CASSLGRINQPQHF
>TRBV12-5|NA|TRBJ1-2|NA
TGTGCTAGTGGTTTGGAGGGCAGTCCTAACTATGGCTACACCTTC
CASGLEGSPNYGYTF
>TRBV5-4|NA|TRBJ2-5|NA
TGTGCCAGCAGCTTAATCGACCAAGAGACCCAGTACTTC
CASSLIDQETQYF
>TRBV3-1/TRBV3-2|once|TRBJ2-3|TRBD2
TGTGCCAGCAGCCAAGTCTACCGTAGCGGGATAGACACAGATACGCAGTATTTT
CASSQVYRSGIDTDTQYF
>TRBV7-9|once|TRBJ1-5|NA
TGTGCCAGCAGCTCCGACAGTCAGCCCCAGCATTTT
CASSSDSQPQHF
>TRBV28|NA|TRBJ2-3|NA
TGTGCCAGCAGTTTGATGCCAGGGCCATCGGTTACGCAGTATTTT
CASSLMPGPSVTQYF
>TRBV29-1|NA|TRBJ1-3|NA
TGCAGCGTTGTCGGGGAAAGGGACTCTGGAAACACCATATATTTT
CSVVGERDSGNTIYF
>TRBV27|NA|TRBJ2-6|TRBD2
TGTGCCGACTGTTCTGGGAGGGGTTCAGGGGCCAACGTCCTGACTTTC
CADCSGRGSGANVLTF
>TRBV27|NA|TRBJ1-3|TRBD1
TGTGCCAGCAGTCCGTGGACAGGGGGTAGCTCTGGAAACACCATATATTTT
CASSPWTGGSSGNTIYF
>TRBV11-2|NA|TRBJ1-5|TRBD1
TGTGCCAGCAGCGGAGGACAGGGATCTGAACCCCAGCATTTT
CASSGGQGSEPQHF
>TRBV7-8|NA|TRBJ1-6|NA
TGTGCCAGCAGCTTCACAGGGTATAATTCACCCCTCCACTTT
CASSFTGYNSPLHF
>TRBV3-1/TRBV3-2|NA|TRBJ1-5|NA
TGTGCCAGCAGCCAAGATCTGGGACGCCCGGGTCAGCCCCAGCATTTT
CASSQDLGRPGQPQHF
>TRBV11-2|NA|TRBJ1-2|NA
TGTGCCAGCAGCTTAGTGGTCCCTTCTGATTGGGGCTACACCTTC
CASSLVVPSDWGYTF
>TRBV6-5|NA|TRBJ2-7|NA
TGTGCCAGCCGAACCGGGACGCTAACCTCCTACGAGCAGTACTTC
CASRTGTLTSYEQYF
>TRBV6-5|NA|TRBJ1-2|NA
TGTGCCAGCAGTATCGGGCTGTGGTATGGCTACACCTTC
CASSIGLWYGYTF
>TRBV27|NA|TRBJ1-2|NA
TGTGCCAGCAGTAAGGGAAGAGATGGCTACACCTTC
CASSKGRDGYTF